These T cell receptor beta chains were read from a single sample in a study of T cells in Graves' hyperthyroidism and ophthalmopathy. TCRdb recomputed calls from the multiplex PCR reads with MiXCR, one row per CDR3 protein. The table records approximately 870,000 distinct CDR3 sequences, roughly 37% of them present only once. Sample: blood. The source is a man aged 18 to 29 with Graves' hyperthyroidism. The CDR3 runs from the conserved cysteine through the conserved F or W. D genes are given only for firm matches. Where a row states a size, it is once, few, many or the class of an expanded clone; other rows omit it.

D | size | J | length | V | CDR3 | DNA
TRBD2 | many | TRBJ2-5 | 13 | TRBV7-6 | CASSKTSGSDQYF | TGTGCCAGCAGCAAAACTAGCGGGAGTGACCAGTACTTC
- | many | TRBJ2-7 | 14 | TRBV7-7 | CASSLDVASYEQYF | TGTGCTAGCAGCTTAGACGTCGCCAGCTACGAGCAGTACTTC
TRBD1 | many | TRBJ2-7 | 13 | TRBV13 | CASSSGQGEEQYF | TGTGCCAGCAGCTCGGGACAGGGTGAGGAGCAGTACTTC
TRBD2 | - | TRBJ2-5 | 14 | TRBV9 | CASSSGGAAETQYF | TGTGCCAGCAGTAGCGGGGGGGCCGCGGAGACCCAGTACTTC
- | few | TRBJ2-5 | 15 | TRBV5-1 | CASSLGRIAQETQYF | TGCGCCAGCAGCTTGGGGCGAATAGCTCAAGAGACCCAGTACTTC
- | many | TRBJ1-1 | 14 | TRBV6-4 | CASSRDPQSTEAFF | TGTGCCAGCAGCCGGGATCCCCAGAGCACTGAAGCTTTCTTT
- | - | TRBJ1-1 | 12 | TRBV29-1 | CSARGGGSWAFF | TGCAGCGCCAGGGGCGGAGGGAGTTGGGCTTTCTTT
TRBD2 | many | TRBJ2-7 | 15 | TRBV29-1 | CSVVVDRAGGGEQYF | TGCAGCGTTGTGGTGGACAGAGCGGGAGGAGGCGAGCAGTACTTC
TRBD2 | many | TRBJ2-5 | 15 | TRBV29-1 | CSVEGLAGVQETQYF | TGCAGCGTTGAGGGACTAGCGGGGGTCCAAGAGACCCAGTACTTC
- | few | TRBJ1-1 | 14 | TRBV5-1 | CASSPGQPGTEAFF | TGCGCCAGCAGCCCAGGACAACCTGGGACTGAAGCTTTCTTT
- | - | TRBJ1-5 | 16 | TRBV10-2 | CAILRRTDQSNQPQHF | TGCGCCATCCTCAGACGCACCGACCAGAGCAATCAGCCCCAGCATTTT
- | many | TRBJ2-6 | 14 | TRBV5-1 | CASTRGTGANVLTF | TGCGCCAGCACCCGGGGTACTGGGGCCAACGTCCTGACTTTC
- | few | TRBJ1-2 | 17 | TRBV6-5 | CASSFGGEQGGNYGYTF | TGTGCCAGCAGTTTCGGGGGGGAACAGGGAGGCAACTATGGCTACACCTTC
TRBD1 | - | TRBJ2-7 | 15 | TRBV25-1 | CASSEHGQGIDEQYF | TGTGCCAGCAGTGAACATGGACAGGGTATCGACGAGCAGTACTTC
- | - | TRBJ1-5 | 12 | TRBV2 | CASSGRLEPQHF | TGTGCCAGCAGTGGGAGGCTTGAGCCCCAGCATTTT
TRBD1 | - | TRBJ1-2 | 15 | TRBV10-2 | CASSEERQGVGGYTF | TGCGCCAGCAGTGAAGAGAGACAGGGGGTCGGCGGCTACACCTTC
TRBD1 | - | TRBJ2-7 | 14 | TRBV28 | CASSGDRGNYEQYF | TGTGCCAGCAGTGGGGACAGGGGTAACTACGAGCAGTACTTC
- | few | TRBJ2-2 | 17 | TRBV6-6 | CASSLGPVPGGTGELFF | TGTGCCAGCAGTCTGGGGCCGGTTCCAGGCGGTACGGGGGAGCTGTTTTTT
- | - | TRBJ1-1 | 15 | TRBV25-1 | CASSYLDGLHTEAFF | TGTGCCAGCAGTTACCTCGACGGGCTGCACACTGAAGCTTTCTTT
TRBD2 | - | TRBJ2-3 | 13 | TRBV29-1 | CSVSGTSADTQYF | TGCAGCGTTAGCGGGACTAGCGCAGATACGCAGTATTTT
TRBD2 | once | TRBJ2-7 | 15 | TRBV7-4 | CASSSGLAEAYEQYF | TGCGCCAGCAGCTCCGGACTAGCGGAAGCCTACGAGCAGTACTTC
- | many | TRBJ1-2 | 12 | TRBV19 | CASRVGAYGYTF | TGTGCCAGCCGGGTAGGGGCGTATGGCTACACCTTC
TRBD1 | - | TRBJ1-2 | 15 | TRBV24-1 | CASREPGGPTRGYTF | TGTGCCAGCAGGGAGCCAGGGGGCCCCACACGGGGCTACACCTTC
- | - | TRBJ2-1 | 14 | TRBV15 | CATAGEGGPNEQFF | TGTGCCACCGCGGGGGAGGGGGGGCCCAATGAGCAGTTCTTC
TRBD2 | many | TRBJ2-7 | 12 | TRBV25-1 | CASIGTSYEQYF | TGTGCCAGCATCGGGACTAGCTACGAGCAGTACTTC
- | - | TRBJ1-4 | 13 | TRBV7-2 | CAGSLGGGEKLFF | TGTGCCGGCAGCTTAGGGGGGGGCGAAAAACTGTTTTTT
- | many | TRBJ2-6 | 15 | TRBV19 | CASSLGHSGANVLTF | TGTGCCAGTAGTCTCGGCCACTCTGGGGCCAACGTCCTGACTTTC
- | many | TRBJ2-5 | 15 | TRBV4-1 | CASSERASGRETQYF | TGCGCCAGCAGCGAACGGGCCTCCGGAAGGGAGACCCAGTACTTC
- | - | TRBJ2-5 | 13 | TRBV11-2 | CASSPGRGETQYF | TGTGCCAGCAGCCCGGGGAGGGGGGAGACCCAGTACTTC
- | - | TRBJ1-1 | 17 | TRBV20-1 | CSATTWVGALGNTEAFF | TGCAGTGCTACAACCTGGGTAGGGGCCCTTGGGAACACTGAAGCTTTCTTT
- | many | TRBJ2-7 | 16 | TRBV15 | CATSGGQTGKLYEQYF | TGTGCCACCAGCGGAGGGCAGACAGGGAAGTTATACGAGCAGTACTTC
TRBD1 | few | TRBJ2-5 | 13 | TRBV7-9 | CASGQGLQETQYF | TGTGCCAGCGGACAGGGGCTCCAAGAGACCCAGTACTTC
TRBD1 | many | TRBJ1-5 | 14 | TRBV20-1 | CSGTGGDLKQPQHF | TGCAGTGGAACAGGGGGCGATCTCAAGCAGCCCCAGCATTTT
- | - | TRBJ1-6 | 16 | TRBV9 | CASSQEAVQQNSPLHF | TGTGCCAGCAGCCAGGAGGCGGTACAGCAAAATTCACCCCTCCACTTT
TRBD1 | few | TRBJ1-6 | 15 | TRBV11-2 | CASSRGQGADSPLHF | TGTGCCAGCAGTCGAGGACAGGGGGCGGATTCACCCCTCCACTTT
TRBD2 | - | TRBJ2-2 | 15 | TRBV6-2/TRBV6-3 | CASTSSGANTGELFF | TGTGCCAGCACCTCTAGCGGGGCGAACACCGGGGAGCTGTTTTTT
TRBD1 | - | TRBJ1-1 | 15 | TRBV6-5 | CASSLQQGPNTEAFF | TGTGCCAGCAGTTTGCAACAGGGGCCGAACACTGAAGCTTTCTTT
TRBD2 | many | TRBJ2-5 | 13 | TRBV10-3 | CAISAGGPETQYF | TGTGCCATCTCCGCGGGGGGGCCAGAGACCCAGTACTTC
- | - | TRBJ2-3 | 13 | TRBV29-1 | CSVDRGLPDTQYF | TGCAGCGTTGATCGGGGGCTCCCAGATACGCAGTATTTT
- | few | TRBJ1-4 | 14 | TRBV7-6 | CASSNRAPNEKLFF | TGTGCCAGCAGCAACCGGGCCCCTAATGAAAAACTGTTTTTT
TRBD1 | - | TRBJ1-6 | 13 | TRBV29-1 | CSAGQGPGSPLHF | TGCAGCGCTGGACAGGGACCAGGTTCACCCCTCCACTTT
- | many | TRBJ2-7 | 14 | TRBV5-1 | CASSFGTGNYEQYF | TGTGCCAGCAGCTTCGGGACCGGAAACTACGAGCAGTACTTC